This TCR beta chain emerged from a study of T cells in women clearing cervical HPV infection. On this clone: The read terminates 3 residues ahead of where the CDR3 ends, so the germline J gene completes it.

Each participant carried one incident cervical HPV16 infection only. The CDR3 runs to 16 residues. Deletions cut 6 bases from V and 5 bases from J, with 19 bases between. Germline assignment: CDR1 MNHEY and CDR2 SMNVEV (reference sequence). Assay: immunoSEQ multiplex PCR; the TCRdb copy retains only in-frame clones and omits some. The sample table includes some 40,000 clones. This sequence joins TRBV27 and TRBJ2-2; possibly TRBD2 for D (5 bases). This clonotype originated in a woman aged 18 to 75 with a cervical HPV16 infection that either progressed to CIN3+ or cleared (not recorded which). Input material: blood buffy coat. The sequenced CDR3 bases are TGTGCCAGCAGAAGATCTCGTGAGAGGGCTACCGGGGAG. Encoded protein: CASRRSRERATGE. The full CDR3 sequence reads CASRRSRERATGELFF.